The 25 T cell receptor beta chains below all came from one sample that was sequenced in a study of T cell changes during pregnancy in multiple sclerosis. Assay: immunoSEQ multiplex PCR; the TCRdb copy retains only in-frame clones and omits some. The sample has under 50,000 clones, 90% to 95% seen once; the top ten hold approximately 4%. The sample in question was CD8+ T cells from peripheral blood mononuclear cells, obtained after pregnancy. The receptor set was obtained from a female donor with multiple sclerosis, enrolled in a pregnancy study.

CDR3 loop: CASTGGGGANVLTF. As DNA, the CDR3 is TGTGCCAGCACCGGTGGAGGTGGGGCCAACGTCCTGACTTTC. The rearrangement links TRBV7-3 to TRBJ2-6, with a possible D match to TRBD2 (5 bases). Per germline, CDR1 SGHTA and CDR2 FQGTGA. Deletions cut 7 bases from V and 3 bases from J, with 10 bases between. This CDR3 spans 14 amino acids.

The chain links TRBV5-1 to TRBJ2-7; D perhaps matches TRBD2 (6 bases). Germline CDR1 and CDR2: SGHRS and YFSETQ. The CDR3 runs to 15 residues. V was pared by 0 bases and J by 1 base, with 11 bases between. The CDR3 region is CASSLGGGTSYEQYF. DNA for the CDR3: TGCGCCAGCAGCTTGGGTGGGGGGACTTCCTACGAGCAGTACTTC.

The chain is built from TRBV10-3 and TRBJ2-7, with 9 bases that match TRBD1. Germline assignment: CDR1 ENHRY and CDR2 SYGVKD. There are 16 residues in the CDR3. With V trimmed by 3 bases and J by 2 bases, 8 bases remained unmatched. CDR3 sequence reads: CAISDTYRGPPYEQYF. CDR3 sequence (DNA): TGTGCCATCAGTGACACTTACAGGGGGCCCCCCTACGAGCAGTACTTC.

This chain joins TRBV27 and TRBJ2-1, with 11 bases matching TRBD2. The V and J ends lost 5 bases and 6 bases, in that order; junction bases with no gene match: 3. The V gene's germline CDR1 is MNHEY and CDR2 SMNVEV (reference sequence). The CDR3 extends over 14 amino acids. CDR3 in DNA: TGTGCCAGCAGTCGTCTAGCGGGAGGCAATGAGCAGTTCTTC. As protein: CASSRLAGGNEQFF.

The gene calls are TRBV5-4 and TRBJ2-3; D ambiguous. The V end lost 2 bases, the J end lost 13 bases, and 14 bases lay between the germline ends. The CDR3 sequence is 12 residues long. Germline V CDR1 and CDR2: SGHNT, YYREEE (reference sequence). The CDR3 DNA reads TGTGCCAGCAGCTTTGACTCTCCGGTGGAGTATTTT. This gives the protein CASSFDSPVEYF.

The chain uses TRBV27 and TRBJ2-1, with TRBD1 matching 8 bases. J was trimmed by 5 bases and V by 8 bases; bases with no gene match: 14. This CDR3 is built from 16 residues. Germline V gene lookup returns CDR1 MNHEY and CDR2 SMNVEV (reference sequence). CDR3 sequence reads: CASAYWGRGQDNEQFF. CDR3 bases: TGTGCCAGCGCATACTGGGGCAGGGGGCAGGACAATGAGCAGTTCTTC.

V gene TRBV4-1 combines with J gene TRBJ1-4; D ambiguous. V lost 4 bases and J lost 8, with 11 bases in between. This CDR3 comprises 13 residues. Germline CDR1 is MGHRA and CDR2 is YSYEKL. In nucleotides, the CDR3 is TGCGCCAGCAGCCGCGGGATTGGGGAAAAACTGTTTTTT. It encodes CASSRGIGEKLFF.

This sequence joins TRBV27 and TRBJ2-7, with a weak D call TRBD2 (5 bases). Germline CDR1 is MNHEY and CDR2 is SMNVEV (reference sequence). This CDR3 region has 13 residues. Trimming took off 5 bases at V and 0 bases at J, with 8 bases between the two ends. This CDR3 reads CASSGLGSYEQYF. Written as DNA, the CDR3 is TGTGCCAGCAGTGGACTCGGCTCCTACGAGCAGTACTTC.

The chain joins TRBV2 to TRBJ2-5; D is ambiguous. The end of the DNA fits TRBJ2-7 better, so the J call may be wrong. The CDR3 length is 13 residues. Germline V gene data show CDR1 as SNHLY and CDR2 as FYNNEI. CDR3 bases: TGTGCCAGCAGTGACCCACTTTTCTACGAGCAGTACTTC. Its protein product is CASSDPLFYEQYF.

The CDR3, as DNA: TGTGCCAGTAGTATTCGTGACAATCCGATGCCCCAGCATTTT. This encodes CASSIRDNPMPQHF. V is TRBV19 and J is TRBJ1-5, with no clear D. Germline CDR1 and CDR2: LNHDA and SQIVND (reference sequence). With 3 bases removed from V and 9 bases from J, the gap between germline ends came to 15 bases. The CDR3 sequence is 14 residues long.

The chain joins TRBV20-1 to TRBJ1-1; D unresolved. This CDR3 spans 9 amino acids. V lost 3 bases and J lost 11, with 7 bases in between. Germline V lookup: CDR1 DFQATT, CDR2 SNEGSKA (reference sequence). The chain's CDR3 is CSARAFAFF. CDR3 in DNA: TGCAGTGCTAGGGCTTTCGCTTTCTTT.

The V call is TRBV28, the J call TRBJ1-5; D perhaps matches TRBD1 (5 bases). Trimming removed 3 bases from V and 5 bases from J, with 14 bases in between. The germline CDR1 and CDR2 sequences are MDHEN and SYDVKM. The CDR3 sequence is 15 residues long. The CDR3 loop is CASSFREATDQPQHF. CDR3 DNA sequence: TGTGCCAGCAGTTTTCGAGAAGCGACAGATCAGCCCCAGCATTTT.

The V gene is TRBV15, the J gene TRBJ1-5; 8 nucleotides align to TRBD1. Per germline, CDR1 LNHNV and CDR2 YYDKDF (reference sequence). The V and J ends lost 0 bases and 1 base, in that order; junction bases with no gene match: 2. The CDR3 covers 16 residues. Written as DNA, the CDR3 is TGTGCCACCAGCAGAGATAGGACAGGGAGCAATCAGCCCCAGCATTTT. This encodes CATSRDRTGSNQPQHF. The full variable domain, with the rest looked up from reference TRBV15 and TRBJ1-5, is DAMVIQNPRYQVTQFGKPVTLSCSQTLNHNVMYWYQQKSSQAPKLLFHYYDKDFNNEADTPDNFQSRRPNTSFCFLDIRSPGLGDTAMYLCATSRDRTGSNQPQHFGDGTRLSIL.

The V and J genes are TRBV7-9 and TRBJ2-1, with TRBD2 matching 8 bases. In germline, CDR1 is SEHNR, CDR2 FQNEAQ (reference sequence). The CDR3 is 16 amino acids. The junction had 8 bases not matched to a gene; V was cut back by 5 bases and J by 2 bases. The CDR3 sequence is CASSPASGSTYNEQFF. Written as DNA, the CDR3 is TGTGCCAGCAGCCCGGCCAGCGGGAGCACCTACAATGAGCAGTTCTTC. The full variable domain, with the rest looked up from reference TRBV7-9 and TRBJ2-1, is DTGVSQNPRHKITKRGQNVTFRCDPISEHNRLYWYRQTLGQGPEFLTYFQNEAQLEKSRLLSDRFSAERPKGSFSTLEIQRTEQGDSAMYLCASSPASGSTYNEQFFGPGTRLTVL.

This clone has only a few counts. The rearrangement uses TRBV5-1 and TRBJ2-2; D perhaps matches TRBD1 (6 bases). V was trimmed by 4 bases and J by 1 base, leaving 8 bases between them. CDR3 length equals 14 residues. Germline loops: CDR1 SGHRS, CDR2 YFSETQ. The CDR3 DNA follows: TGCGCCAGCAGCGAGGGACAGAACACCGGGGAGCTGTTTTTT. Its protein product is CASSEGQNTGELFF.

The V gene is TRBV7-9, the J gene TRBJ2-3; D might be TRBD1 (6 bases). Between the trimmed V and J ends, which lost 7 bases and 6 bases, there was a span of 20 bases. The CDR3 length is 15 residues. The germline V gene has CDR1 SEHNR and CDR2 FQNEAQ (reference sequence). In DNA form, the CDR3 reads TGTGCCAGCACCTCAGGGGACGGTTTAACGGATACGCAGTATTTT. It codes for CASTSGDGLTDTQYF.

The chain links TRBV2 to TRBJ1-3; a possible D gene is TRBD1 (6 bases). V shed 6 bases and J shed 0 bases, with 12 bases lying between them. Germline V gene lookup returns CDR1 SNHLY and CDR2 FYNNEI. The length of the CDR3 is 15 residues. In DNA form, the CDR3 reads TGTGCCAGCAGAGGTACAGGGACCTCTGGAAACACCATATATTTT. As protein: CASRGTGTSGNTIYF.

The chain combines TRBV13 with TRBJ2-7; D perhaps matches TRBD2 (5 bases). The CDR3 runs to 13 residues. The V end lost 2 bases, the J end lost 3 bases, and 8 bases lay between the germline ends. Germline CDR1 PRHDT, CDR2 FYEKMQ (reference sequence). CDR3 amino acids: CASSLTRVYEQYF. The CDR3 nucleotides are TGTGCCAGCAGCTTAACTAGAGTCTACGAGCAGTACTTC.

The chain couples TRBV2 to TRBJ1-2; possible D gene TRBD1, 6 bases. The CDR3 extends over 11 amino acids. CDR1 is SNHLY, CDR2 FYNNEI, per germline. Trimming left V 7 bases short and J 8 bases short, with 11 bases between. CDR3 bases: TGTGCCAGCAACAGGGAGGGCGGCTACACCTTC. Encoded protein: CASNREGGYTF.

This clone was found once. The chain carries TRBV6-4 and TRBJ1-1; D possibly corresponds to TRBD1 (6 bases). Per the germline V gene, CDR1 is MRHNA and CDR2 is SNTAGT. V was shortened by 4 bases and J by 6 bases, with 12 bases between the two germline ends. This CDR3 has 13 residues. The chain's CDR3 is CASSVIQGPEAFF. CDR3 sequence (DNA): TGTGCCAGCAGTGTTATACAGGGCCCTGAAGCTTTCTTT.

The chain is built from TRBV2 and TRBJ2-5; 10 bases line up with TRBD2. Germline-derived CDR1 and CDR2 are SNHLY and FYNNEI. The CDR3 consists of 13 residues. The junction had 3 bases not matched to a gene; V was cut back by 8 bases and J by 3 bases. CDR3 nucleotide sequence: TGTGCCAGCTGGACTAGCGGAGAAGAGACCCAGTACTTC. Its protein is CASWTSGEETQYF.

This clone was seen once. The V gene is TRBV2, the J gene TRBJ1-1; a weak D match, TRBD1 (5 bases). Germline CDR1 and CDR2: SNHLY and FYNNEI. The CDR3 is 16 residues long. V was pared by 3 bases and J by 1 base, with 15 bases between. The CDR3 DNA follows: TGTGCCAGCAGTGACGGGGCGGGACGGCAGAACACTGAAGCTTTCTTT. Translation: CASSDGAGRQNTEAFF.

CDR3 nucleotides: TGTGCCAGCAGTGAAGCCCCCCATAGCAATCAGCCCCAGCATTTT. Protein: CASSEAPHSNQPQHF. This chain uses TRBV2 with TRBJ1-5; D unclear. V lost 0 bases, J lost 0 bases, and 6 bases lay in between. Germline CDR1 and CDR2: SNHLY and FYNNEI. The CDR3 extends over 15 amino acids.

The rearrangement joins TRBV9 to TRBJ1-2, with D unclear. The CDR3 runs 11 residues. The germline CDR1 and CDR2 sequences are SGDLS and YYNGEE. The V gene lost 4 bases and the J gene lost 6 bases, with 7 bases spanning the gap. The CDR3 nucleotides read TGTGCCAGCAGCTCACGAGATGGCTACACCTTC. It is translated as CASSSRDGYTF.

This clone is a singleton in its sample. The chain combines TRBV27 with TRBJ2-1; 7 bases are a match to TRBD2. CDR1 and CDR2 (germline): MNHEY, SMNVEV (reference sequence). The CDR3 extends over 16 amino acids. V shed 5 bases and J 1 base; nucleotides not matched to a gene: 8. CDR3 protein: CASSPSGGSSYNEQFF. The CDR3 region has the DNA TGTGCCAGCAGTCCCTCGGGCGGGAGTTCCTACAATGAGCAGTTCTTC.